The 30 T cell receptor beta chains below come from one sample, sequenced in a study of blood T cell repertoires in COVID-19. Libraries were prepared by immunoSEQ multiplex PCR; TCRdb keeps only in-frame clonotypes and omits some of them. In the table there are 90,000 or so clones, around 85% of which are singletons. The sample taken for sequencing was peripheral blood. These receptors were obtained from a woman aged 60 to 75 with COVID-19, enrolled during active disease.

The CDR3 reads CASSYSSNTEAFF. Written as DNA, the CDR3 is TGTGCCAGCAGCTATAGTTCCAACACTGAAGCTTTCTTT. The chain has TRBV4-2 and TRBJ1-1, with D unresolved. The germline V gene has CDR1 LGHNA and CDR2 YNFKEQ. Between the trimmed V and J ends, which lost 5 bases and 2 bases, there was a span of 9 bases. The CDR3 covers 13 residues.

The DNA of the CDR3 is TGTGCCAGCAGCTTCGGGGAGAAAGAGACCCAGTACTTC. This gives the protein CASSFGEKETQYF. V is TRBV11-2 and J is TRBJ2-5; a weak D match, TRBD2 (5 bases). CDR1 SGHAT and CDR2 FQNNGV come from the germline V gene. There are 13 residues in the CDR3. V was cut by 3 bases and J by 3 bases, with 8 bases left in between.

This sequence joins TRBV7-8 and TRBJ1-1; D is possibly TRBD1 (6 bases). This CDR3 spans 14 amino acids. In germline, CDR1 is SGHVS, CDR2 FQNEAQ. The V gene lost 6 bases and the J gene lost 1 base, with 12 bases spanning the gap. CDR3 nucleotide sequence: TGTGCCAGCAGGCGGACAGATACGAACACTGAAGCTTTCTTT. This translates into CASRRTDTNTEAFF.

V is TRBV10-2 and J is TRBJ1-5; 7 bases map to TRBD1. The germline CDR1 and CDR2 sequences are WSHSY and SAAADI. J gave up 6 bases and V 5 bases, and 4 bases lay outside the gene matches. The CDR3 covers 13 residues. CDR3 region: CASSLGGGQPQHF. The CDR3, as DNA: TGCGCCAGCAGTTTAGGGGGCGGTCAGCCCCAGCATTTT.

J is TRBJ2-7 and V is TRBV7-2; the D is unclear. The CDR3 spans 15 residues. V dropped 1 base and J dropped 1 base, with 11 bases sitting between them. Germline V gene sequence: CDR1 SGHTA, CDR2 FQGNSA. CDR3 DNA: TGTGCCAGCAGCTTAGACTCCACCTCTTCCTACGAGCAGTACTTC. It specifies CASSLDSTSSYEQYF.

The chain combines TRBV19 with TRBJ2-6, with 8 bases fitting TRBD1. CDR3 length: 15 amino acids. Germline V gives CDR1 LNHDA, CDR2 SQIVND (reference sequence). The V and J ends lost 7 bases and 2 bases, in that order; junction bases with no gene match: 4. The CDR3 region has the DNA TGTGCCAGTATCCCGGACAGGGCTGGGGCCAACGTCCTGACTTTC. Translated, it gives CASIPDRAGANVLTF.

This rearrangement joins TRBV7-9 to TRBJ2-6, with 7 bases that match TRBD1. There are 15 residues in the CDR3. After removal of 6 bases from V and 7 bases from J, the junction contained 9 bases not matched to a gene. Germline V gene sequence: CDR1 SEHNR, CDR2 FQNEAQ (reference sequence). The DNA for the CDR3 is TGTGCCAGCAGTGGAGACAGGGCCCCTGCCAACGTCCTGACTTTC. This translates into CASSGDRAPANVLTF.

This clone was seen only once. The DNA of the CDR3 is TGCAGTGCCCGGGACAGGGAGGCTTTCTTT. This encodes CSARDREAFF. This rearrangement joins TRBV20-1 to TRBJ1-1; 9 bases align to TRBD1. Germline CDR1 is DFQATT and CDR2 is SNEGSKA (reference sequence). CDR3 length equals 10 residues. V dropped 6 bases and J dropped 11; count of bases not matched to a gene: 4.

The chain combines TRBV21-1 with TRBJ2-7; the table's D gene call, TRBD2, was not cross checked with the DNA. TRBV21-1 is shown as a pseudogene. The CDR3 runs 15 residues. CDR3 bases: TGTGCCAGCCCCATCGGGGGGTCCGCCGACTACGAGCAGTACTTC. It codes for CASPIGGSADYEQYF.

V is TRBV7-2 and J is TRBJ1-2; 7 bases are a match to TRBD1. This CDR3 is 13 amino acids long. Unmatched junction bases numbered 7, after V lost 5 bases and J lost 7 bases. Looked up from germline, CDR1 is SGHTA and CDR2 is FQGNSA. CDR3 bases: TGTGCCAGCAGCCAGACAGGGAGTATTGGCTACACCTTC. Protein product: CASSQTGSIGYTF.

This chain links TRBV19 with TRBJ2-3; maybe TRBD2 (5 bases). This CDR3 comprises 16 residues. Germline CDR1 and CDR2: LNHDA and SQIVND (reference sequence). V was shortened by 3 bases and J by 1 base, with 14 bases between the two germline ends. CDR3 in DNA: TGTGCCAGTAGTATTATGCTAGCCCTGGGCACAGATACGCAGTATTTT. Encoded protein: CASSIMLALGTDTQYF. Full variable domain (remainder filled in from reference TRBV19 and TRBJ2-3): DGGITQSPKYLFRKEGQNVTLSCEQNLNHDAMYWYRQDPGQGLRLIYYSQIVNDFQKGDIAEGYSVSREKKESFPLTVTSAQKNPTAFYLCASSIMLALGTDTQYFGPGTRLTVL.

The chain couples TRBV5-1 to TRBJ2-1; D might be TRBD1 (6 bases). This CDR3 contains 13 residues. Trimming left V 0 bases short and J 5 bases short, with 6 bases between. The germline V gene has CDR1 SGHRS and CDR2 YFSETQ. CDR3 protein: CASSLEGDNEQFF. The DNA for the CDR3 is TGCGCCAGCAGCTTGGAGGGGGACAATGAGCAGTTCTTC.

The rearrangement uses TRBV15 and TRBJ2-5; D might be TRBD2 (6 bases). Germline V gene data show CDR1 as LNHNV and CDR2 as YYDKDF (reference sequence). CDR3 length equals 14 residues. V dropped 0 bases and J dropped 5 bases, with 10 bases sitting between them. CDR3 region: CATSRDRAGETQYF. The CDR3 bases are TGTGCCACCAGCAGAGATCGGGCGGGGGAGACCCAGTACTTC.

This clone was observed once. Written as DNA, the CDR3 is TGTGCCATCAGTGACAGGGGGCGCGGAGAGACCCAGTACTTC. Its protein product is CAISDRGRGETQYF. The chain employs TRBV10-3 and TRBJ2-5, with 8 bases aligning to TRBD1. J lost 4 bases, V lost 3 bases, and 4 bases had no gene match. This CDR3 is built from 14 residues. The V gene's germline CDR1 is ENHRY and CDR2 SYGVKD.

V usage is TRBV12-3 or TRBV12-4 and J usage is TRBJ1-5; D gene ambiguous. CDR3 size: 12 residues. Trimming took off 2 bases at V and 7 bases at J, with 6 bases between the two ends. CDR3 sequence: CASSLMEQPQHF. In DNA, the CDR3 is TGTGCCAGCAGTTTAATGGAGCAGCCCCAGCATTTT.

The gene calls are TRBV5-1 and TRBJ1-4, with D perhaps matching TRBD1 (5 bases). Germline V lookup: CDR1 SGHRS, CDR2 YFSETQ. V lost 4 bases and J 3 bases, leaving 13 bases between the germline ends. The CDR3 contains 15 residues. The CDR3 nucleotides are TGCGCCAGCAGCCGGACCGGGGGATCTAATGAAAAACTGTTTTTT. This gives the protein CASSRTGGSNEKLFF. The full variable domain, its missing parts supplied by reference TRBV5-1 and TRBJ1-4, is KAGVTQTPRYLIKTRGQQVTLSCSPISGHRSVSWYQQTPGQGLQFLFEYFSETQRNKGNFPGRFSGRQFSNSRSEMNVSTLELGDSALYLCASSRTGGSNEKLFFGSGTQLSVL.

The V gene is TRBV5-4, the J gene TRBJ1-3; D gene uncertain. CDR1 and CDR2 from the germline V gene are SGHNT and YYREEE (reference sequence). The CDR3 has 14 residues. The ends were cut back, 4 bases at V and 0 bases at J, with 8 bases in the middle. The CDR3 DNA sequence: TGTGCCAGCAGCCACGAGAGCTCTGGAAACACCATATATTTT. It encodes CASSHESSGNTIYF.

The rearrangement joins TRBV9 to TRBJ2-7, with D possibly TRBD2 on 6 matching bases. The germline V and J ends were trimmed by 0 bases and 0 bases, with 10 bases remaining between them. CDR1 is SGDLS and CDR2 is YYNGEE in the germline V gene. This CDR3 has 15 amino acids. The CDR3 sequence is CASSVGAGSSYEQYF. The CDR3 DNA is TGTGCCAGCAGCGTAGGGGCGGGAAGCTCCTACGAGCAGTACTTC.

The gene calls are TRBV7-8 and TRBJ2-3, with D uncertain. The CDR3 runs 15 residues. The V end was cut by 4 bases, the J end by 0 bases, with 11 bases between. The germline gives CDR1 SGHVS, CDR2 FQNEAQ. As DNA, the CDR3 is TGTGCCAGCAGCTGGGCACGCGTTAGCACAGATACGCAGTATTTT. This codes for CASSWARVSTDTQYF. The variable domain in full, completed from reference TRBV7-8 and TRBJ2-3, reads GAGVSQSPRYKVAKRGQDVALRCDPISGHVSLFWYQQALGQGPEFLTYFQNEAQLDKSGLPSDRFFAERPEGSVSTLKIQRTQQEDSAVYLCASSWARVSTDTQYFGPGTRLTVL.

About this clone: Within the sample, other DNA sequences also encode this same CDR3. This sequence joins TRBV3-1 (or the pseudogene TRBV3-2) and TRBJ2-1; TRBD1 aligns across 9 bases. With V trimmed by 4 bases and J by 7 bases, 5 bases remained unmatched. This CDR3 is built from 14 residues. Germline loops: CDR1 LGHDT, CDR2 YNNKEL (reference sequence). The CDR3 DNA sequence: TGTGCCAGCAGCCTTCGACAGGGGGGAAATGAGCAGTTCTTC. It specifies CASSLRQGGNEQFF.

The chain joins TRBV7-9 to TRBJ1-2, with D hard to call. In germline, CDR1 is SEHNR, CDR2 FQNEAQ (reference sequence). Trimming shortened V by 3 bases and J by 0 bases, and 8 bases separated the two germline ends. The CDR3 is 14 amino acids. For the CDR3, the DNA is TGTGCCAGCAGCTTCCTAACCTCTAACTATGGCTACACCTTC. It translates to CASSFLTSNYGYTF.

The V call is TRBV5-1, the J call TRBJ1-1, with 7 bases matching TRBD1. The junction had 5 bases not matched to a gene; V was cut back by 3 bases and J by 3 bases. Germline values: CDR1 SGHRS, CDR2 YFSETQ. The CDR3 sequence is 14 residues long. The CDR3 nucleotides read TGCGCCAGCAGCTCAAGGACAGGAGACACTGAAGCTTTCTTT. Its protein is CASSSRTGDTEAFF.

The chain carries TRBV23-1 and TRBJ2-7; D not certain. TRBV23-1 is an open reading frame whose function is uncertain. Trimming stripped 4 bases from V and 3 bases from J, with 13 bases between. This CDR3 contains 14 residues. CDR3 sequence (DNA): TGCGCCAGCAGTCCCCCCCCACGGGTCTACGAGCAGTACTTC. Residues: CASSPPPRVYEQYF.

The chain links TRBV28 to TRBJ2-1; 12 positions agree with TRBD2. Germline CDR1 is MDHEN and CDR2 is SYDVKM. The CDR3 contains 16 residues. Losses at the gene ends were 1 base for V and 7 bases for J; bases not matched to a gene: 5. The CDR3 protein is CASSLSLAGGQNEQFF. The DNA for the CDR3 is TGTGCCAGCAGTTTATCGCTAGCGGGGGGGCAAAATGAGCAGTTCTTC.

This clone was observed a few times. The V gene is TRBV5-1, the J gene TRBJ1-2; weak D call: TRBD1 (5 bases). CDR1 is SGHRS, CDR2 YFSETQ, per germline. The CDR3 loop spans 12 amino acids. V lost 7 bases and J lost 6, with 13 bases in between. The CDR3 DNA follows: TGCGCCAGCGGCGGGACGGTTGATGGCTACACCTTC. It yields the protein CASGGTVDGYTF.

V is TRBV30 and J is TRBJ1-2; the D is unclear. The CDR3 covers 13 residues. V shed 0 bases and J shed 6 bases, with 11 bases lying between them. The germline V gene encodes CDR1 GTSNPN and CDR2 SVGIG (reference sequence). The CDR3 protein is CAWSVTVRDGYTF. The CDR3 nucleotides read TGTGCCTGGAGTGTAACGGTTCGCGATGGCTACACCTTC.

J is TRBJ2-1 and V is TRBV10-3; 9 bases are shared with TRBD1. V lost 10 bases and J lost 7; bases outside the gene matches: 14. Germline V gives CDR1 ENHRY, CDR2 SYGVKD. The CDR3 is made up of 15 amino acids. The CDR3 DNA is TGTGCCAGCCGACAGGGGGGGGAAAAAAATAATGAGCAGTTCTTC. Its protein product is CASRQGGEKNNEQFF.

CDR3 residues: CASSPDSFNEKLFF. The DNA for the CDR3 is TGTGCCAGCAGCCCGGACAGTTTTAATGAAAAACTGTTTTTT. This chain uses TRBV7-2 with TRBJ1-4; a weak D match, TRBD1 (6 bases). CDR1 SGHTA and CDR2 FQGNSA come from the germline V gene. Trimming stripped 5 bases from V and 4 bases from J, with 11 bases between. The length of the CDR3 is 14 residues.

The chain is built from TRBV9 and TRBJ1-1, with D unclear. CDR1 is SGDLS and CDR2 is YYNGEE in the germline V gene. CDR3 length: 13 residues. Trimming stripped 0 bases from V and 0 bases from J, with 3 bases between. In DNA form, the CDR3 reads TGTGCCAGCAGCGTAGCAGTGAACACTGAAGCTTTCTTT. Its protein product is CASSVAVNTEAFF. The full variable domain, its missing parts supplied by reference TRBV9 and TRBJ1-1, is DSGVTQTPKHLITATGQRVTLRCSPRSGDLSVYWYQQSLDQGLQFLIQYYNGEERAKGNILERFSAQQFPDLHSELNLSSLELGDSALYFCASSVAVNTEAFFGQGTRLTVV.

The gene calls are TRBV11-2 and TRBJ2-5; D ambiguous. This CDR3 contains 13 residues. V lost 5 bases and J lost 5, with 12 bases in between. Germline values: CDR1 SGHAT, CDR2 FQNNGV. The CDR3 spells CASSQFGRETQYF. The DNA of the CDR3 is TGTGCCAGCAGCCAATTCGGTCGGGAGACCCAGTACTTC. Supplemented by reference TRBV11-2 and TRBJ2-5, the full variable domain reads EAGVAQSPRYKIIEKRQSVAFWCNPISGHATLYWYQQILGQGPKLLIQFQNNGVVDDSQLPKDRFSAERLKGVDSTLKIQPAKLEDSAVYLCASSQFGRETQYFGPGTRLLVL.